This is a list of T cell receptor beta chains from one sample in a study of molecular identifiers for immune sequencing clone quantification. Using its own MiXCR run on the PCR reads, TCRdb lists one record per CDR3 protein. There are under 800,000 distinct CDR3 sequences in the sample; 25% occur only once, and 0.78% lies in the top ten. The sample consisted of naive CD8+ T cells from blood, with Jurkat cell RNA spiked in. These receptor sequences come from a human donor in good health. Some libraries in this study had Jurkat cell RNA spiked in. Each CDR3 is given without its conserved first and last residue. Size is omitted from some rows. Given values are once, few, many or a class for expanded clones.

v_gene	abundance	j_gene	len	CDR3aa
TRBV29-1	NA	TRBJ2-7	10	SVHGRSYEQY
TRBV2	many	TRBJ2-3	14	ASSEAIRGWTDTQY
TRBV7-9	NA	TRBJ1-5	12	AGSSSPQGGPQH
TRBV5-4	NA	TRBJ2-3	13	ASSFPGVGTDTQY
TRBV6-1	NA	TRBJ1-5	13	ASSEYGTGDQPQH
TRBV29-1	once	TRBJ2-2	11	SVLTGGTGELF
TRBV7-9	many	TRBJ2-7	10	ASSSNSYEQY
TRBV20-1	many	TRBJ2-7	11	SARHRTTYEQY
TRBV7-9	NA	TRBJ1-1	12	ASSFTGMNTEAF
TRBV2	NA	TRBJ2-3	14	ASSEIGTSGTDTQC
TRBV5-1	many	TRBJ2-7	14	ASSFPTSGGSYEQY
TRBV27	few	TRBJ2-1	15	ASSLYTGGAGHYEQF